The clone carrying this T cell receptor (beta chain) was seen many times. Antigen: not known. Via MiXCR, TCRdb re-called the multiplex PCR reads, giving one row per CDR3 protein. Found here are about 22,000 distinct CDR3 sequences, roughly 55% of them singletons; the top ten hold roughly an eighth. These data belong to a study of breast tumors, draining lymph nodes, adjacent tissues. Study outcomes and limitations: Luminal-like breast cancer showed significantly higher tumor–nontumor repertoire similarity than basal-like. Tumor T cell lymph node origin was a supported hypothesis, not proven. Most tumor T cells seemingly derive from lymph node, then expand in tumor.

Germline V CDR1 and CDR2: SGHDN, FVKESK. Trimming took 1 base from V and 6 from J, leaving 12 bases between them. The CDR3 loop spans 14 amino acids. The receptor was derived from a female donor with breast cancer. Some clones in this sample may be carry-over from other donors' samples. Sequenced: breast tumor tissue. This chain links TRBV14 with TRBJ1-2, with a possible D match to TRBD1 (6 bases). The CDR3 region has the DNA TGTGCCAGCAGCCAAGGACGACAGGATGATGGCTACACCTTC. This gives the protein CASSQGRQDDGYTF.